A single T cell receptor (beta chain) is shown here with its context. The antigen is undetermined. This sample was included in a study of tumour-infiltrating T cells in Burkitt lymphoma. Whole-study context: Overall and progression-free survival were predicted by productive clonality. Findings and caveats of the study: Several public clonotypes were shared across many Burkitt lymphoma patients.

Germline CDR1 is MNHEY and CDR2 is SVGAGI. Trimming cost V 5 bases and J 4 bases, with 12 bases left between them. This CDR3 contains 13 residues. TCRdb's copy holds only in-frame clones and misses some; the assay was immunoSEQ multiplex PCR. The sample has under 850 clones, about 16% seen once. The rearrangement links TRBV6-5 to TRBJ2-7, with D maybe TRBD1 (5 bases). The source material was tumor tissue. The sequence came from a human donor with Burkitt lymphoma. The CDR3 here is CASSPSGKYEQYF. The CDR3 nucleotides read TGTGCCAGCAGTCCGTCAGGGAAATACGAGCAGTACTTC.